Listed below are T cell receptor beta chains from one sample, sequenced in a study of CD8 T cells in Susac syndrome. Each CDR3 protein is one row after TCRdb ran MiXCR on the immunoSEQ multiplex PCR reads. The sample gives more than 250,000 distinct CDR3 sequences, 92% of which show up once; over 0.065% is in the top ten. Sequencing was carried out using CD4+ T cells from PBMCs. The receptors derive from a human donor with multiple sclerosis. Both conserved end residues are part of each CDR3. Each record gives: clone size, V gene, D gene, J gene, CDR3 protein, CDR3 DNA. A D gene is named only where the DNA matches it firmly. Where a row states a size, it is once, few, many or the class of an expanded clone; other rows omit it.

abundance: NA
v_gene: TRBV20-1
d_gene: NA
j_gene: TRBJ1-2
CDR3aa: CSARDLNTGNYGYTF
CDR3nt: TGCAGTGCTAGAGACCTTAACACAGGGAACTATGGCTACACCTTC

abundance: NA
v_gene: TRBV30
d_gene: NA
j_gene: TRBJ1-1
CDR3aa: CAWGRHKTEAFF
CDR3nt: TGTGCCTGGGGGCGACATAAAACTGAAGCTTTCTTT

abundance: NA
v_gene: TRBV21-1
d_gene: NA
j_gene: TRBJ2-2
CDR3aa: CASSKGGGARTPGSCFF
CDR3nt: NA

abundance: NA
v_gene: TRBV20-1
d_gene: NA
j_gene: TRBJ2-1
CDR3aa: CSARDKLYGQINEQFF
CDR3nt: TGCAGTGCTAGAGATAAATTATACGGACAAATTAATGAGCAGTTCTTC

abundance: NA
v_gene: TRBV11-3
d_gene: NA
j_gene: TRBJ2-5
CDR3aa: CASSLEEMETQYF
CDR3nt: TGTGCCAGCAGCTTAGAGGAAATGGAGACCCAGTACTTC

abundance: NA
v_gene: TRBV20-1
d_gene: TRBD1
j_gene: TRBJ1-2
CDR3aa: CSAGGDREYHGYTF
CDR3nt: TGCAGTGCCGGCGGGGACAGGGAGTATCATGGCTACACCTTC

abundance: NA
v_gene: TRBV12-3/TRBV12-4
d_gene: NA
j_gene: TRBJ1-5
CDR3aa: CASRVGRQNSNQPQHF
CDR3nt: TGTGCCAGCAGGGTAGGGCGCCAAAATAGCAATCAGCCCCAGCATTTT

abundance: NA
v_gene: TRBV27
d_gene: NA
j_gene: TRBJ2-6
CDR3aa: CASSSTGSGANVLTF
CDR3nt: TGTGCCAGCAGTTCTACAGGCTCTGGGGCCAACGTCCTGACTTTC

abundance: NA
v_gene: TRBV30
d_gene: TRBD2
j_gene: TRBJ2-1
CDR3aa: CAATSLGNEQFF
CDR3nt: TGTGCTGCGACTAGCCTGGGCAATGAGCAGTTCTTC

abundance: NA
v_gene: TRBV11-2
d_gene: NA
j_gene: TRBJ1-5
CDR3aa: CASSLTTMGNQPQHF
CDR3nt: TGTGCCAGCAGCTTAACTACCATGGGTAATCAGCCCCAGCATTTT

abundance: NA
v_gene: TRBV3-1
d_gene: NA
j_gene: TRBJ2-3
CDR3aa: CASSQIGGDTQYF
CDR3nt: TGTGCCAGCAGCCAAATTGGGGGAGATACGCAGTATTTT

abundance: NA
v_gene: TRBV19
d_gene: TRBD1
j_gene: TRBJ2-3
CDR3aa: CASSIRQGRGTDTQYF
CDR3nt: TGTGCCAGTAGTATAAGACAGGGACGGGGCACAGATACGCAGTATTTT

abundance: NA
v_gene: TRBV7-2
d_gene: NA
j_gene: TRBJ1-3
CDR3aa: CASSSVRNTIYF
CDR3nt: TGTGCCAGCAGTTCCGTCCGAAACACCATATATTTT

abundance: few
v_gene: TRBV6-1
d_gene: NA
j_gene: TRBJ1-4
CDR3aa: CASSELRAVNEKLFF
CDR3nt: TGTGCCAGCAGTGAATTGAGGGCTGTTAATGAAAAACTGTTTTTT

abundance: NA
v_gene: TRBV20-1
d_gene: NA
j_gene: TRBJ2-7
CDR3aa: CSALRPGQRYEQYF
CDR3nt: TGCAGTGCTCTTAGACCGGGACAACGCTACGAGCAGTACTTC

abundance: NA
v_gene: TRBV29-1
d_gene: TRBD1
j_gene: TRBJ2-7
CDR3aa: CSVVGQGAGEQYF
CDR3nt: TGCAGCGTTGTCGGACAGGGGGCAGGCGAGCAGTACTTC

abundance: NA
v_gene: TRBV6-4
d_gene: NA
j_gene: TRBJ1-5
CDR3aa: CASSGTWGDTQHF
CDR3nt: TGTGCCAGCAGTGGGACATGGGGAGATACGCAGCATTTT

abundance: NA
v_gene: TRBV12-3/TRBV12-4
d_gene: NA
j_gene: TRBJ1-2
CDR3aa: CASTSRGWGYGYTF
CDR3nt: TGTGCCAGCACCTCCCGGGGTTGGGGCTATGGCTACACCTTC

abundance: NA
v_gene: TRBV12-3/TRBV12-4
d_gene: NA
j_gene: TRBJ2-3
CDR3aa: CASSLGPAHTDTQYF
CDR3nt: TGTGCCAGCAGTTTAGGACCTGCTCACACAGATACGCAGTATTTT

abundance: NA
v_gene: TRBV19
d_gene: NA
j_gene: TRBJ2-6
CDR3aa: CASSQTGSGANVLTF
CDR3nt: TGTGCCAGTAGCCAAACAGGCTCTGGGGCCAACGTCCTGACTTTC

abundance: NA
v_gene: TRBV29-1
d_gene: NA
j_gene: TRBJ2-1
CDR3aa: CSVDPSYEQFF
CDR3nt: TGCAGCGTTGACCCATCCTATGAGCAGTTCTTC

abundance: NA
v_gene: TRBV18
d_gene: TRBD2
j_gene: TRBJ2-1
CDR3aa: CASSPLRLAGGGPVREQFF
CDR3nt: TGTGCCAGCTCACCTCTCCGACTAGCGGGAGGAGGGCCAGTTCGGGAGCAGTTCTTC

abundance: NA
v_gene: TRBV2
d_gene: NA
j_gene: TRBJ1-2
CDR3aa: CASSDLGGAYGYTF
CDR3nt: TGTGCCAGCAGTGACTTGGGGGGCGCGTATGGCTACACCTTC

abundance: NA
v_gene: TRBV6-1
d_gene: TRBD1
j_gene: TRBJ2-7
CDR3aa: CASRDDSWDSSSYEQYF
CDR3nt: TGTGCCAGCAGAGATGATAGCTGGGACAGCAGTTCCTACGAGCAGTACTTC

abundance: NA
v_gene: TRBV6-5
d_gene: NA
j_gene: TRBJ2-5
CDR3aa: CASSSLFRETQYF
CDR3nt: TGTGCCAGCAGTTCCCTTTTTCGGGAGACCCAGTACTTC

abundance: NA
v_gene: TRBV20-1
d_gene: TRBD1
j_gene: TRBJ1-5
CDR3aa: CSARVAGGPSGPQHF
CDR3nt: TGCAGTGCTAGAGTCGCAGGGGGCCCGTCGGGGCCCCAGCATTTT

abundance: once
v_gene: TRBV12-3/TRBV12-4
d_gene: TRBD2
j_gene: TRBJ2-1
CDR3aa: CASSLRLGLAGSSSYNEQFF
CDR3nt: TGTGCCAGCAGTTTAAGGCTGGGACTAGCGGGTTCGAGCTCCTACAATGAGCAGTTCTTC

abundance: NA
v_gene: TRBV29-1
d_gene: NA
j_gene: TRBJ2-1
CDR3aa: CSVTIATHYNEQFF
CDR3nt: TGCAGCGTCACGATAGCGACCCACTACAATGAGCAGTTCTTC

abundance: NA
v_gene: TRBV2
d_gene: NA
j_gene: TRBJ2-7
CDR3aa: CASSEMAVYYEQYF
CDR3nt: TGTGCCAGCAGTGAAATGGCGGTATACTACGAGCAGTACTTC

abundance: NA
v_gene: TRBV19
d_gene: TRBD1
j_gene: TRBJ1-1
CDR3aa: CASRPTGETEAFF
CDR3nt: TGTGCCAGTAGACCGACAGGGGAAACTGAAGCTTTCTTT

abundance: NA
v_gene: TRBV27
d_gene: NA
j_gene: TRBJ1-6
CDR3aa: CASSPSGVDSPLHF
CDR3nt: TGTGCCAGCAGCCCTTCGGGAGTGGATTCACCCCTCCACTTT

abundance: NA
v_gene: TRBV7-9
d_gene: TRBD2
j_gene: TRBJ2-1
CDR3aa: CASSLGRFQRGSSNEQFF
CDR3nt: TGTGCCAGCAGCTTAGGGCGTTTTCAGCGGGGTAGTTCCAATGAGCAGTTCTTC

abundance: NA
v_gene: TRBV20-1
d_gene: TRBD1
j_gene: TRBJ2-5
CDR3aa: CSARTGGQETQYF
CDR3nt: TGCAGTGCTAGAACAGGGGGCCAAGAGACCCAGTACTTC

abundance: NA
v_gene: TRBV5-1
d_gene: TRBD1
j_gene: TRBJ1-5
CDR3aa: CASSLTGGHQPQHF
CDR3nt: TGCGCCAGCAGCTTGACAGGGGGCCATCAGCCCCAGCATTTT

abundance: NA
v_gene: TRBV19
d_gene: NA
j_gene: TRBJ1-6
CDR3aa: CASSGTVTGGSPLHF
CDR3nt: TGTGCCAGTAGTGGGACGGTTACGGGAGGATCACCCCTCCACTTT

abundance: NA
v_gene: TRBV5-1
d_gene: NA
j_gene: TRBJ2-3
CDR3aa: CASSLGVGDPSTDTQYF
CDR3nt: TGCGCCAGCAGCTTGGGGGTTGGGGACCCGAGCACAGATACGCAGTATTTT

abundance: NA
v_gene: TRBV2
d_gene: NA
j_gene: TRBJ2-1
CDR3aa: CASKGGGALEQFF
CDR3nt: TGTGCCAGCAAGGGTGGGGGGGCCCTTGAGCAGTTCTTC

abundance: once
v_gene: TRBV30
d_gene: NA
j_gene: TRBJ2-1
CDR3aa: CAWSPGSYNEQFF
CDR3nt: TGTGCCTGGAGTCCGGGGTCGTACAATGAGCAGTTCTTC

abundance: NA
v_gene: TRBV11-1
d_gene: TRBD2
j_gene: TRBJ2-1
CDR3aa: CASREAGEAYNEQFF
CDR3nt: TGTGCCAGCAGGGAAGCGGGAGAAGCCTACAATGAGCAGTTCTTC

abundance: NA
v_gene: TRBV27
d_gene: NA
j_gene: TRBJ2-5
CDR3aa: CASSSWALQETQYF
CDR3nt: TGTGCCAGCAGTTCCTGGGCCCTACAAGAGACCCAGTACTTC

abundance: NA
v_gene: TRBV20-1
d_gene: NA
j_gene: TRBJ2-7
CDR3aa: CSALGRNYEQYF
CDR3nt: TGCAGTGCCCTAGGGAGGAACTACGAGCAGTACTTC

abundance: NA
v_gene: TRBV5-1
d_gene: TRBD2
j_gene: TRBJ2-3
CDR3aa: CASSTLPGGWGTDTQYF
CDR3nt: TGCGCCAGCAGCACACTCCCGGGAGGATGGGGCACAGATACGCAGTATTTT

abundance: NA
v_gene: TRBV18
d_gene: NA
j_gene: TRBJ2-7
CDR3aa: CASSREPYEQYF
CDR3nt: TGTGCCAGCTCACGGGAGCCCTACGAGCAGTACTTC

abundance: NA
v_gene: TRBV6-1
d_gene: NA
j_gene: TRBJ2-1
CDR3aa: CASSDRAVYNEQFF
CDR3nt: TGTGCCAGCAGTGACAGGGCGGTATACAATGAGCAGTTCTTC

abundance: NA
v_gene: TRBV20-1
d_gene: NA
j_gene: TRBJ1-6
CDR3aa: CSASLGLYNSPLHF
CDR3nt: TGCAGTGCTAGTTTGGGACTCTATAATTCACCCCTCCACTTT

abundance: NA
v_gene: TRBV6-2/TRBV6-3
d_gene: TRBD1
j_gene: TRBJ1-2
CDR3aa: CASRTTGTAGYTF
CDR3nt: TGTGCCAGCAGAACCACAGGGACAGCGGGCTACACCTTC

abundance: NA
v_gene: TRBV23-1
d_gene: NA
j_gene: TRBJ1-2
CDR3aa: CASPHVPYGYTF
CDR3nt: TGCGCCAGCCCTCACGTACCGTATGGCTACACCTTC

abundance: NA
v_gene: TRBV7-2
d_gene: NA
j_gene: TRBJ2-3
CDR3aa: CASTLRGRTDTQYF
CDR3nt: TGTGCCAGCACCCTAAGGGGGAGAACAGATACGCAGTATTTT

abundance: NA
v_gene: TRBV25-1
d_gene: NA
j_gene: TRBJ2-7
CDR3aa: CASSGPAVREQYF
CDR3nt: TGTGCCAGCAGTGGTCCGGCGGTCCGCGAGCAGTACTTC

abundance: NA
v_gene: TRBV20-1
d_gene: NA
j_gene: TRBJ1-2
CDR3aa: CSARTVGYGYTF
CDR3nt: TGCAGTGCCAGGACAGTTGGCTATGGCTACACCTTC

abundance: NA
v_gene: TRBV18
d_gene: NA
j_gene: TRBJ2-7
CDR3aa: CASSGGGDAYEQYF
CDR3nt: TGTGCCAGCTCGGGCGGAGGCGATGCCTACGAGCAGTACTTC

abundance: NA
v_gene: TRBV7-9
d_gene: NA
j_gene: TRBJ1-5
CDR3aa: CASSLGVGPEQPQHF
CDR3nt: TGTGCCAGCAGCTTAGGAGTGGGCCCGGAACAGCCCCAGCATTTT

abundance: NA
v_gene: TRBV6-6
d_gene: TRBD2
j_gene: TRBJ2-7
CDR3aa: CASSYQREPRGEQYF
CDR3nt: TGTGCCAGCAGTTACCAGCGGGAGCCCAGGGGCGAGCAGTACTTC

abundance: NA
v_gene: TRBV12-3/TRBV12-4
d_gene: NA
j_gene: TRBJ1-1
CDR3aa: CASSWAGVTEAFF
CDR3nt: TGTGCCAGCAGTTGGGCGGGGGTCACTGAAGCTTTCTTT

abundance: NA
v_gene: TRBV6-2/TRBV6-3
d_gene: NA
j_gene: TRBJ1-1
CDR3aa: CASKWGPLNTEAFF
CDR3nt: TGTGCCAGCAAATGGGGACCTCTGAACACTGAAGCTTTCTTT

abundance: NA
v_gene: TRBV29-1
d_gene: NA
j_gene: TRBJ2-5
CDR3aa: CSVEGTQETQYF
CDR3nt: TGCAGCGTCGAGGGTACCCAAGAGACCCAGTACTTC

abundance: NA
v_gene: TRBV5-1
d_gene: TRBD2
j_gene: TRBJ2-5
CDR3aa: CASSWRLAGEETQYF
CDR3nt: TGCGCCAGCAGCTGGAGGCTAGCGGGGGAAGAGACCCAGTACTTC